A single sample gave rise to the 32 T cell receptor beta chains below, sequenced in a study of identifying expanded T cells in peripheral blood. Produced via immunoSEQ multiplex PCR; TCRdb's table is partial and in-frame only. The sample holds 100,000 to 150,000 clones, 65% to 90% seen once. The sequenced material came from blood. Source of these receptors: a person between 18 and 75 years old in good health.

The chain links TRBV11-2 to TRBJ1-3; D unresolved. The CDR3 loop spans 13 amino acids. The germline V gene encodes CDR1 SGHAT and CDR2 FQNNGV. Trimming pared 4 bases from V and 3 bases from J, leaving 7 bases between. This chain's CDR3 is CASSSLLGNTIYF. In DNA, the CDR3 is TGTGCCAGCAGCTCTCTTCTTGGAAACACCATATATTTT.

This clone was seen just once. The chain has TRBV2 and TRBJ2-3; 13 nucleotides line up with TRBD2. Trimming took 5 bases from V and 1 from J; bases not matched to a gene: 3. CDR3 length equals 16 residues. Germline CDR1 reads SNHLY; CDR2 reads FYNNEI. The CDR3 coding sequence is TGTGCCAGCAGTAAACTAGCGGGGGGGCGCACAGATACGCAGTATTTT. This gives the protein CASSKLAGGRTDTQYF.

The V gene is TRBV18, the J gene TRBJ2-5; possible D gene TRBD2, 6 bases. CDR3 length: 15 residues. Germline V gives CDR1 KGHSH, CDR2 LQKENI. V was trimmed by 6 bases and J by 1 base, leaving 15 bases between them. Here the CDR3 DNA reads TGTGCCAGCTCCTCAATACGGGGGACCCAAGAGACCCAGTACTTC. Its protein product is CASSSIRGTQETQYF.

Comments on this clone: Other DNA variants within this sample encode the same CDR3. The rearrangement uses TRBV7-3 and TRBJ2-3, with D unclear. V gave up 5 bases and J gave up 0 bases, with 9 bases separating them. CDR3 length equals 14 residues. CDR1 is SGHTA and CDR2 is FQGTGA in the germline V gene. The CDR3 is CASSPQHSTDTQYF. The CDR3 nucleotides are TGTGCCAGCAGCCCCCAGCATAGCACAGATACGCAGTATTTT.

The CDR3 DNA follows: TGTGCCAGCACCCTAGAGCGGGCGACCTACAATGAGCAGTTCTTC. It translates to CASTLERATYNEQFF. The J gene is TRBJ2-1, the V gene TRBV7-2; D is perhaps TRBD2 (6 bases). V was shortened by 7 bases and J by 2 bases, with 15 bases between the two germline ends. Per germline, CDR1 SGHTA and CDR2 FQGNSA. The CDR3 sequence is 15 residues long.

This clone has a handful of counts. J is TRBJ2-1 and V is TRBV9; 9 bases match TRBD1. This CDR3 is built from 15 residues. With 3 bases clipped from V and 5 bases from J, the junction kept 6 bases outside the gene matches. Germline V gene data show CDR1 as SGDLS and CDR2 as YYNGEE. Written as DNA, the CDR3 is TGTGCCAGCAGCGCGGGACAGGGCTTGGACAATGAGCAGTTCTTC. Protein: CASSAGQGLDNEQFF.

The chain has TRBV30 and TRBJ1-5; TRBD1 matches 7 bases. After removal of 0 bases from V and 5 bases from J, the junction contained 4 bases not matched to a gene. The germline V gene encodes CDR1 GTSNPN and CDR2 SVGIG (reference sequence). CDR3 length equals 14 residues. The CDR3 DNA is TGTGCCTGGAGTGTACAGGGGCAGGATCAGCCCCAGCATTTT. Encoded protein: CAWSVQGQDQPQHF. Using reference TRBV30 and TRBJ1-5 for the parts outside the CDR3, the full variable domain is SQTIHQWPATLVQPVGSPLSLECTVEGTSNPNLYWYRQAAGRGLQLLFYSVGIGQISSEVPQNLSASRPQDRQFILSSKKLLLSDSGFYLCAWSVQGQDQPQHFGDGTRLSIL.

The CDR3 reads CASSPIGQGNYGYTF. As DNA, the CDR3 is TGTGCCAGCAGCCCGATAGGACAGGGTAACTATGGCTACACCTTC. The chain has TRBV7-2 and TRBJ1-2; TRBD1 agrees at 8 bases. The CDR3 contains 15 residues. J was trimmed by 1 base and V by 5 bases; bases with no gene match: 6. The germline V gene encodes CDR1 SGHTA and CDR2 FQGNSA.

This clone was found once. The chain joins TRBV29-1 to TRBJ2-5; possible D gene TRBD2, 5 bases. The V end was cut by 0 bases, the J end by 0 bases, with 5 bases between. Germline CDR1 reads SQVTM; CDR2 reads ANQGSEA. This CDR3 has 13 residues. The DNA for the CDR3 is TGCAGCGTTGAAGACGGGAACCAAGAGACCCAGTACTTC. Its translation: CSVEDGNQETQYF. The complete variable domain, with remaining parts taken from reference TRBV29-1 and TRBJ2-5, reads SAVISQKPSRDICQRGTSLTIQCQVDSQVTMMFWYRQQPGQSLTLIATANQGSEATYESGFVIDKFPISRPNLTFSTLTVSNMSPEDSSIYLCSVEDGNQETQYFGPGTRLLVL.

The CDR3 here is CSVKTGTGNTDTQYF. The CDR3, as DNA: TGCAGCGTCAAAACCGGGACAGGAAACACAGATACGCAGTATTTT. The rearrangement joins TRBV29-1 to TRBJ2-3; the match to TRBD1 covers 8 bases. V dropped 6 bases and J dropped 2; count of bases not matched to a gene: 10. Germline lookup yields CDR1 SQVTM and CDR2 ANQGSEA. The CDR3 sequence is 15 residues long.

This chain joins TRBV5-1 and TRBJ1-2, with D maybe TRBD1 (5 bases). The CDR3 covers 14 residues. Trimming left V 4 bases short and J 5 bases short, with 15 bases between. Germline-derived CDR1 and CDR2 are SGHRS and YFSETQ. The CDR3 bases are TGCGCCAGCAGCACACACGACAGTTCGTATGGCTACACCTTC. It specifies CASSTHDSSYGYTF.

The rearrangement joins TRBV9 to TRBJ2-5; D unclear. Germline V gene sequence: CDR1 SGDLS, CDR2 YYNGEE. V lost 0 bases and J 2 bases, leaving 14 bases between the germline ends. CDR3 length: 16 residues. Written as DNA, the CDR3 is TGTGCCAGCAGCGTAGGGACGGCAGGCGTTCAAGAGACCCAGTACTTC. Protein product: CASSVGTAGVQETQYF.

This clone was detected only once. J is TRBJ1-3 and V is TRBV28, with 8 nucleotides matching TRBD1. V trimming: 3 bases; J trimming: 1 base; junction bases outside the gene matches: 5. The CDR3 totals 16 residues. Germline V gene data show CDR1 as MDHEN and CDR2 as SYDVKM. The DNA for the CDR3 is TGTGCCAGCAGTTTCAGACAGGGGATTTCTGGAAACACCATATATTTT. It translates to CASSFRQGISGNTIYF.

The V gene is TRBV19, the J gene TRBJ2-3; D is undetermined. Trimming removed 4 bases at V and 0 bases at J, with 8 bases between. From germline, CDR1 is LNHDA and CDR2 SQIVND (reference sequence). There are 14 residues in the CDR3. The CDR3 here is CASSTLDSTDTQYF. CDR3 DNA: TGTGCCAGTAGTACCCTAGACAGCACAGATACGCAGTATTTT.

The chain links TRBV4-1 to TRBJ2-2; no clear D. V was pared by 1 base and J by 2 bases, with 14 bases between. Per the germline V gene, CDR1 is MGHRA and CDR2 is YSYEKL. The CDR3 is 17 residues long. The CDR3 DNA is TGCGCCAGCAGCCAAGTTTCCGGCGGCAAAAACACCGGGGAGCTGTTTTTT. Translating gives CASSQVSGGKNTGELFF.

This chain uses TRBV2 with TRBJ2-3, with 15 bases that match TRBD2. Germline values: CDR1 SNHLY, CDR2 FYNNEI. The CDR3 length is 17 residues. V lost 7 bases and J lost 1; bases outside the gene matches: 6. CDR3 nucleotide sequence: TGTGCCAGCACTCGGACTAGCGGGGGGGGCCGCACAGATACGCAGTATTTT. It yields the protein CASTRTSGGGRTDTQYF.

The J gene is TRBJ1-2, the V gene TRBV10-3; D possibly corresponds to TRBD1 (6 bases). Germline assignment: CDR1 ENHRY and CDR2 SYGVKD. The length of the CDR3 is 15 residues. Trimming pared 4 bases from V and 4 bases from J, leaving 16 bases between. The CDR3 region is CAISGEGGRAYGYTF. CDR3 bases: TGTGCCATCAGTGGGGAAGGGGGGCGAGCCTATGGCTACACCTTC.

The chain uses TRBV28 and TRBJ1-1, with 7 positions matching TRBD1. The CDR3 is made up of 14 amino acids. V gave up 2 bases and J gave up 3 bases; unmatched junction bases: 3. Germline lookup yields CDR1 MDHEN and CDR2 SYDVKM. CDR3 amino acids: CASSLDQGDTEAFF. CDR3 nucleotide sequence: TGTGCCAGCAGTTTAGACCAGGGGGACACTGAAGCTTTCTTT. The full variable domain, in which reference TRBV28 and TRBJ1-1 provide the parts outside the CDR3, is DVKVTQSSRYLVKRTGEKVFLECVQDMDHENMFWYRQDPGLGLRLIYFSYDVKMKEKGDIPEGYSVSREKKERFSLILESASTNQTSMYLCASSLDQGDTEAFFGQGTRLTVV.

The chain joins TRBV29-1 to TRBJ1-1, with no clear D. Germline CDR1 and CDR2: SQVTM and ANQGSEA. The germline V and J ends were trimmed by 4 bases and 0 bases, with 9 bases remaining between them. The CDR3 loop spans 13 amino acids. The CDR3 sequence: CSVVRLVNTEAFF. CDR3 DNA sequence: TGCAGCGTTGTCAGACTTGTGAACACTGAAGCTTTCTTT.

The DNA of the CDR3 is TGTGCCAGCAGTTTAACATCAACCTACGAGCAGTACTTC. Translating gives CASSLTSTYEQYF. The chain recombines TRBV27 with TRBJ2-7; D is unresolved. In germline, CDR1 is MNHEY, CDR2 SMNVEV (reference sequence). Trimming cost V 2 bases and J 2 bases, with 7 bases left between them. The length of the CDR3 is 13 residues.

The chain couples TRBV27 to TRBJ1-1; no firm D call. V was trimmed by 10 bases and J by 3 bases, leaving 18 bases between them. The CDR3 length is 14 residues. Germline CDR1 is MNHEY and CDR2 is SMNVEV (reference sequence). Here the CDR3 reads CATSAGWRDTEAFF. CDR3 nucleotides: TGTGCCACCTCGGCGGGGTGGAGGGACACTGAAGCTTTCTTT.

This clone occurred once. V and J are TRBV29-1 and TRBJ2-2; a weak D match, TRBD2 (5 bases). CDR3 length: 13 amino acids. The germline V gene encodes CDR1 SQVTM and CDR2 ANQGSEA. V was shortened by 0 bases and J by 6 bases, with 8 bases between the two germline ends. CDR3 residues: CSVEDERAGELFF. In DNA form, the CDR3 reads TGCAGCGTTGAAGATGAGAGGGCCGGGGAGCTGTTTTTT.

V usage is TRBV6-1 and J usage is TRBJ1-2; 9 nucleotides agree with TRBD1. Trimming cost V 11 bases and J 8 bases; bases outside gene matches: 12. This CDR3 is 13 amino acids long. Germline lookup yields CDR1 MNHNS and CDR2 SASEGT. CDR3 loop: CAGTRTGDIGYTF. The CDR3 DNA reads as TGTGCCGGAACCAGGACAGGGGATATAGGCTACACCTTC.

V is TRBV11-2 and J is TRBJ1-2, with 7 bases that match TRBD1. The V segment lost 0 bases and the J segment 4 bases; nucleotides outside the gene matches: 5. This CDR3 is 15 amino acids long. Germline V gives CDR1 SGHAT, CDR2 FQNNGV. The CDR3 protein is CASSLDQQGSYGYTF. The CDR3 coding sequence is TGTGCCAGCAGCTTAGACCAACAGGGGAGCTATGGCTACACCTTC.

V is TRBV27 and J is TRBJ1-5, with 7 bases lining up with TRBD1. CDR1 MNHEY and CDR2 SMNVEV come from the germline V gene (reference sequence). The length of the CDR3 is 16 residues. After removal of 4 bases from V and 4 bases from J, the junction contained 10 bases not matched to a gene. The CDR3 DNA reads as TGTGCCAGCAGTTCCAGGGGGGATGGGGAAAATCAGCCCCAGCATTTT. Translating gives CASSSRGDGENQPQHF.

This chain uses TRBV18 with TRBJ1-5; 7 bases are a match to TRBD1. The germline V gene has CDR1 KGHSH and CDR2 LQKENI. CDR3 length: 16 residues. V dropped 1 base and J dropped 1; count of bases not matched to a gene: 4. The CDR3, as DNA: TGTGCCAGCTCACCACAGGGGGCGGGGAGCAATCAGCCCCAGCATTTT. It specifies CASSPQGAGSNQPQHF.

The chain links TRBV6-5 to TRBJ2-1; D not resolved. Germline loops: CDR1 MNHEY, CDR2 SVGAGI. The CDR3 consists of 14 residues. The V and J ends lost 0 bases and 9 bases respectively, with 12 bases between them. CDR3 sequence (DNA): TGTGCCAGCAGTTACTCCGAGCGAACGTTTGAGCAGTTCTTC. It specifies CASSYSERTFEQFF.

Regarding this clone: Other nucleotide sequences from this sample produce the same CDR3. The rearrangement uses TRBV18 and TRBJ2-3; no clear D gene. The CDR3 contains 12 residues. CDR1 is KGHSH and CDR2 is LQKENI in the germline V gene. V dropped 3 bases and J dropped 1 base, with 2 bases sitting between them. CDR3 DNA: TGTGCCAGCTCACCTCGCACAGATACGCAGTATTTT. Translating it yields CASSPRTDTQYF.

In DNA, the CDR3 is TGTGCCAGCAGCCGAGGGATGGGGGATGGCTACACCTTC. Its translation: CASSRGMGDGYTF. The chain employs TRBV7-3 and TRBJ1-2; D possibly corresponds to TRBD1 (5 bases). V lost 5 bases and J lost 6, with 13 bases in between. The CDR3 loop spans 13 amino acids. The V gene's germline CDR1 is SGHTA and CDR2 FQGTGA.

V and J are TRBV29-1 and TRBJ2-7; D may correspond to TRBD1 or TRBD2 (5 bases each). Per the germline V gene, CDR1 is SQVTM and CDR2 is ANQGSEA. Trimming removed 4 bases from V and 2 bases from J, with 15 bases in between. CDR3 length: 14 amino acids. The CDR3: CSVAKDSGTYEQYF. The DNA of the CDR3 is TGCAGCGTTGCTAAGGACTCAGGGACCTACGAGCAGTACTTC.

The V gene is TRBV11-2, the J gene TRBJ2-1, with unresolved D. Looked up from germline, CDR1 is SGHAT and CDR2 is FQNNGV. The CDR3 totals 12 residues. The germline V and J ends were trimmed by 2 bases and 7 bases, with 6 bases remaining between them. The CDR3 spells CASSLTSNEQFF. The CDR3 DNA sequence: TGTGCCAGCAGCTTAACTTCAAATGAGCAGTTCTTC.

V and J are TRBV6-1 and TRBJ2-7; D is unresolved. Trimming left V 0 bases short and J 4 bases short, with 7 bases between. This CDR3 spans 13 amino acids. Germline lookup yields CDR1 MNHNS and CDR2 SASEGT. The CDR3 region is CASSEAPMYEQYF. As DNA, the CDR3 is TGTGCCAGCAGTGAAGCGCCGATGTACGAGCAGTACTTC.